Listed below are T cell receptor beta chains from one sample, sequenced in a study of regulatory T cells in long-lasting Graves disease. In TCRdb, the multiplex PCR reads were re-called with MiXCR into one record per CDR3 protein. The table records about 610,000 distinct CDR3 sequences, 15% to 20% of them present only once. These same records also appear under a second study, on T cells in Graves' hyperthyroidism and ophthalmopathy.

The specimen was peripheral blood mononuclear cells (PBMCs), collected at new diagnosis, from a patient treated with antithyroid drugs. The receptors here all came from a man between 18 and 29 years old with Graves disease. Each CDR3 is given with its conserved first and last residue. A D gene is named only where the DNA matches it firmly. Rows give clone size only sometimes, using once, few, many, or a class for an expanded clone.

D	size	V	J	CDR3	DNA
NA	many	TRBV7-8	TRBJ2-7	CASSSLAASTYEQYF	TGTGCCAGCAGCTCCTTAGCGGCTAGCACCTACGAGCAGTACTTC
TRBD2	many	TRBV11-2	TRBJ2-1	CASSLLALSYNEQFF	TGTGCCAGCAGCCTACTAGCGTTATCCTACAATGAGCAGTTCTTC
NA	NA	TRBV20-1	TRBJ2-5	CSATEAGTQYF	TGCAGTGCTACCGAGGCAGGGACCCAGTACTTC
NA	many	TRBV6-1	TRBJ1-1	CASSRPLAGNTEAFF	TGTGCCAGCAGTCGACCTCTCGCGGGGAACACTGAAGCTTTCTTT
TRBD1	few	TRBV3-1	TRBJ1-2	CASSPSQGAIVSYGYTF	TGTGCCAGCAGCCCCTCACAGGGGGCCATAGTTAGCTATGGCTACACCTTC
NA	NA	TRBV25-1	TRBJ2-5	CASSDMSERPADRYF	TGTGCCAGCAGTGATATGTCGGAAAGGCCAGCCGACCGGTACTTC
NA	few	TRBV5-8	TRBJ2-5	CASSEQLNGRETQYF	TGTGCCAGCAGCGAACAGTTAAACGGCAGGGAGACCCAGTACTTC
TRBD1	NA	TRBV4-1	TRBJ1-2	CASSQAEGALWGYTF	TGCGCCAGCAGCCAAGCTGAGGGGGCACTGTGGGGCTACACCTTC
TRBD1	NA	TRBV3-1	TRBJ1-4	CASSQGQGYLSTHLFF	TGTGCCAGCAGCCAAGGACAGGGCTATCTCTCTACCCACTTGTTTTTT
NA	few	TRBV12-3/TRBV12-4	TRBJ2-2	CASRRKNGELFF	TGTGCCAGCAGGAGGAAGAACGGGGAGCTGTTTTTT
TRBD1	NA	TRBV7-2	TRBJ1-2	CASSPGTGDYGYTF	TGTGCCAGCAGCCCCGGGACAGGAGACTATGGCTACACCTTC
NA	many	TRBV2	TRBJ2-5	CASSENRFWETQYF	TGTGCCAGCAGTGAAAACAGGTTCTGGGAGACCCAGTACTTC
NA	NA	TRBV7-7	TRBJ2-5	CASSSSRGGETQYF	TGTGCTAGCAGCTCGTCCCGGGGTGGGGAGACCCAGTACTTC
NA	many	TRBV7-9	TRBJ1-2	CASLNMGGAGYGYTF	TGTGCCAGCCTCAACATGGGAGGGGCTGGCTATGGCTACACCTTC
NA	NA	TRBV7-9	TRBJ2-7	CASSPGLSYVQYF	TGTGCCAGCAGCCCCGGACTTTCCTACGTGCAGTACTTC
TRBD1	few	TRBV5-5	TRBJ2-1	CASSLYRGPPNYNEQFF	TGTGCCAGCAGCTTGTACAGGGGGCCCCCCAACTACAATGAGCAGTTCTTC
NA	many	TRBV6-1	TRBJ2-1	CASSDLGLGEQFF	TGTGCCAGCAGTGACTTGGGACTGGGTGAGCAGTTCTTC
NA	NA	TRBV2	TRBJ2-7	CASLKSYEQYF	TGTGCCAGCCTTAAATCCTACGAGCAGTACTTC
NA	few	TRBV9	TRBJ1-1	CASSVGERPTQAFF	TGTGCCAGCAGCGTAGGCGAGAGGCCGACGCAAGCTTTCTTT
NA	many	TRBV30	TRBJ2-7	CAWSTGIHEQYF	TGTGCCTGGAGCACAGGGATCCACGAGCAGTACTTC
TRBD2	NA	TRBV15	TRBJ2-7	CATSISGSSYEQYF	TGTGCCACCAGCATTAGCGGGAGCTCCTACGAGCAGTACTTC
TRBD1	few	TRBV3-1	TRBJ2-7	CASSSGQGDYEQYF	TGTGCCAGCAGCTCGGGACAGGGGGACTACGAGCAGTACTTC
NA	NA	TRBV20-1	TRBJ2-6	CSANGVAGANVLTF	TGCAGTGCTAACGGAGTGGCTGGGGCCAACGTCCTGACTTTC
NA	few	TRBV12-3/TRBV12-4	TRBJ2-3	CASRPGLSQGDTQYF	TGTGCCAGCAGGCCGGGACTTTCCCAGGGAGATACGCAGTATTTT
NA	many	TRBV27	TRBJ2-3	CASSFGQGFTDTQYF	TGTGCCAGCAGTTTCGGGCAGGGATTCACAGATACGCAGTATTTT
TRBD2	many	TRBV27	TRBJ2-3	CASSSHEGLAGVSTDTQYF	TGTGCCAGCAGTTCCCACGAGGGACTAGCGGGAGTTAGCACAGATACGCAGTATTTT
TRBD2	few	TRBV19	TRBJ2-7	CASSDAGAYEQYF	TGTGCCAGTAGTGATGCGGGAGCCTACGAGCAGTACTTC
NA	NA	TRBV12-3/TRBV12-4	TRBJ2-5	CASSQMGAVAETQYF	TGTGCCAGCAGTCAAATGGGGGCCGTAGCAGAGACCCAGTACTTC
NA	NA	TRBV7-9	TRBJ1-4	CASSETELNEKLFF	TGTGCCAGCAGCGAAACAGAGCTTAATGAAAAACTGTTTTTT
TRBD1	many	TRBV18	TRBJ2-2	CASSPAGGYTGELFF	TGTGCCAGCTCACCAGCAGGGGGATACACCGGGGAGCTGTTTTTT
NA	few	TRBV6-1	TRBJ1-2	CASSVNDNYGYTF	TGTGCCAGCAGCGTCAACGATAACTATGGCTACACCTTC
NA	few	TRBV9	TRBJ2-1	CASSPPPPSETIYNEQFF	TGTGCCAGCAGCCCTCCCCCGCCTAGCGAGACCATATACAATGAGCAGTTCTTC
NA	NA	TRBV4-2	TRBJ1-1	CASSQERPYAEAFF	TGTGCCAGCAGCCAAGAAAGGCCCTACGCTGAAGCTTTCTTT
TRBD1	NA	TRBV27	TRBJ2-3	CASSKGQGAATDTQYF	TGTGCCAGCAGTAAGGGCCAGGGGGCAGCCACAGATACGCAGTATTTT
NA	many	TRBV7-6	TRBJ2-2	CASSPRPTGELFF	TGTGCCTCTTCCCCTCGACCGACCGGGGAGCTGTTTTTT
NA	NA	TRBV4-1	TRBJ1-4	CASSSPLGQLNEKLFF	TGCGCCAGCAGCTCTCCACTCGGACAGCTAAATGAAAAACTGTTTTTT
TRBD2	many	TRBV3-1	TRBJ2-7	CASSQTTSLARSYEQYF	TGTGCCAGCAGCCAGACGACTAGCCTAGCGAGATCCTACGAGCAGTACTTC
NA	many	TRBV12-3/TRBV12-4	TRBJ1-5	CASRILGGSNQPQHF	TGTGCCAGCAGGATCTTGGGGGGTAGCAATCAGCCCCAGCATTTT
NA	many	TRBV7-9	TRBJ2-1	CASSLVAKDEQFF	TGTGCCAGCAGCTTAGTGGCGAAGGATGAGCAGTTCTTC
NA	few	TRBV25-1	TRBJ1-6	CTSSEFLNSPLHF	TGTACCAGCAGTGAATTCTTGAATTCACCCCTCCACTTT
NA	NA	TRBV7-9	TRBJ2-3	CASSLVPKRTDTQYF	TGTGCCAGCAGCTTAGTTCCAAAACGCACAGATACGCAGTATTTT